What follows are 13 T cell receptor beta chains derived from one specimen sequenced in a study of CD8+ T cells in alopecia areata. Extracted RNA was reverse transcribed, and the resulting cDNA served as sequencing template. Data came from immunoSEQ multiplex PCR; TCRdb stores just in-frame clones and leaves some out. The table has 110,000 or so clones, around three fifths seen once; the top ten hold 3% to 3.5%. Treatment reported: oral pan-JAK inhibitor, 5-10 mg twice daily. The input for sequencing was CD4+ T cells sorted from blood, taken at week 24, from a patient treated with tofacitinib. These TCRs come from a human donor with alopecia areata.

The chain employs TRBV6-5 and TRBJ1-1; D remains ambiguous. The CDR3 loop spans 14 amino acids. Trimming cost V 5 bases and J 11 bases, with 21 bases left between them. The germline V gene encodes CDR1 MNHEY and CDR2 SVGAGI. The CDR3 loop is CASSEEPRTKKAFF. Written as DNA, the CDR3 is TGTGCCAGCAGTGAAGAACCTAGAACCAAAAAGGCTTTCTTT.

The chain links TRBV6-6 to TRBJ1-6, with D perhaps TRBD1 (5 bases). Trimming cost V 9 bases and J 5 bases, with 14 bases left between them. The length of the CDR3 is 14 residues. Germline values: CDR1 MNHNY, CDR2 SVGAGI (reference sequence). CDR3 coding DNA: TGTGCCAGTCGAGCAGGGAAAGATAATTCACCCCTCCACTTT. This sequence encodes CASRAGKDNSPLHF.

The chain couples TRBV25-1 to TRBJ1-4; D gene unclear. The germline CDR1 and CDR2 sequences are MGHDK and SYGVNS. The CDR3 is 13 residues long. V lost 6 bases and J lost 8, with 13 bases in between. DNA of the CDR3: TGTGCCAGCAGGGGTTCATGGGGAGAAAAACTGTTTTTT. Its translation is CASRGSWGEKLFF.

This clone has just a few counts. The chain has TRBV5-6 and TRBJ2-7, with D unresolved. The CDR3 is 12 residues long. Trimming cost V 1 base and J 6 bases, with 8 bases left between them. Germline values: CDR1 SGHDT, CDR2 YYEEEE. DNA of the CDR3: TGTGCCAGCAGCTTGCCCGCCACCGAGCAGTACTTC. Amino acid sequence: CASSLPATEQYF.

In the case of this clone: Compared with germline, one end of the junction differs, possibly owing to a read error. V and J are TRBV5-6 and TRBJ2-7; either TRBD1 or TRBD2 may supply D (6 bases each). Germline loops: CDR1 SGHDT, CDR2 YYEEEE. The CDR3 consists of 14 residues. The CDR3 loop reads CASRMRGAEPTGHF. The CDR3 DNA is TGTGCCAGCAGAATGAGGGGGGCGGAACCGACTGGCCACTTC.

The table lists this clone with a few counts. The CDR3 DNA reads TGTGCCAGCAGTTACTCGATGACGGGTGGGGAGCCCCAGCATTTT. Residues: CASSYSMTGGEPQHF. The V and J genes are TRBV6-5 and TRBJ1-5; D not resolved. This CDR3 comprises 15 residues. Trimming removed 0 bases from V and 8 bases from J, with 14 bases in between. Germline CDR1 reads MNHEY; CDR2 reads SVGAGI.

V is TRBV29-1 and J is TRBJ2-2; 12 positions agree with TRBD1. V shed 6 bases and J 0 bases; nucleotides not matched to a gene: 14. This CDR3 contains 19 residues. CDR1 and CDR2 from the germline V gene are SQVTM and ANQGSEA. CDR3 DNA: TGCAGCGTCCCTAACAACCGGGACAGGGGGCCCTCGAACACCGGGGAGCTGTTTTTT. This gives the protein CSVPNNRDRGPSNTGELFF.

This chain connects TRBV4-2 to TRBJ2-7, with 7 positions matching TRBD1. Germline V CDR1 and CDR2: LGHNA, YNFKEQ. J was trimmed by 3 bases and V by 1 base; bases with no gene match: 9. The CDR3 consists of 16 residues. CDR3 in DNA: TGTGCCAGCAGCCAAGTTGCCGGACAGGAGAACTACGAGCAGTACTTC. Translating gives CASSQVAGQENYEQYF.

The chain recombines TRBV7-9 with TRBJ1-5; D is uncertain. The CDR3 length is 18 residues. CDR1 and CDR2 from the germline V gene are SEHNR and FQNEAQ (reference sequence). The germline V and J ends were trimmed by 3 bases and 6 bases, with 24 bases remaining between them. The CDR3 DNA reads as TGTGCCAGCAGCTTTGGGCTTCGGGGAGGGCGGTTAGGTCAGCCCCAGCATTTT. Protein: CASSFGLRGGRLGQPQHF.

The chain has TRBV7-2 and TRBJ1-6; tentatively, D is TRBD1 (6 bases). Germline loops: CDR1 SGHTA, CDR2 FQGNSA. The CDR3 is 14 amino acids. Trimming pared 5 bases from V and 5 bases from J, leaving 10 bases between. The CDR3 DNA sequence: TGTGCCAGCAGCCGACAGGTTAATAATTCACCCCTCCACTTT. Encoded protein: CASSRQVNNSPLHF.

The CDR3 coding sequence is TGCGCCAGCAGCCCAAGTCCGGGACAGGGGGCAGATACGCAGTATTTT. It translates to CASSPSPGQGADTQYF. The chain combines TRBV4-3 with TRBJ2-3, with 11 bases lining up with TRBD1. Losses at the gene ends were 4 bases for V and 4 bases for J; bases not matched to a gene: 7. CDR3 size: 16 residues. Germline CDR1 and CDR2: LGHNA and YSLEER.

CDR3 sequence reads: CASRPTTNEKLFF. Here the CDR3 DNA reads TGTGCCAGCAGACCCACGACTAATGAAAAACTGTTTTTT. V is TRBV2 and J is TRBJ1-4; no definite D call. The CDR3 covers 13 residues. V lost 6 bases to trimming and J lost 2 bases, with 7 bases between them. In germline, CDR1 is SNHLY, CDR2 FYNNEI.

Only a few counts were recorded for this clone. J is TRBJ2-3 and V is TRBV19; 10 positions agree with TRBD1. CDR1 is LNHDA and CDR2 is SQIVND in the germline V gene (reference sequence). J gave up 7 bases and V 4 bases, and 2 bases lay outside the gene matches. The CDR3 is 13 amino acids. DNA for the CDR3: TGTGCCAGTAGTAACGACAGGGGGCATACGCAGTATTTT. It translates to CASSNDRGHTQYF.